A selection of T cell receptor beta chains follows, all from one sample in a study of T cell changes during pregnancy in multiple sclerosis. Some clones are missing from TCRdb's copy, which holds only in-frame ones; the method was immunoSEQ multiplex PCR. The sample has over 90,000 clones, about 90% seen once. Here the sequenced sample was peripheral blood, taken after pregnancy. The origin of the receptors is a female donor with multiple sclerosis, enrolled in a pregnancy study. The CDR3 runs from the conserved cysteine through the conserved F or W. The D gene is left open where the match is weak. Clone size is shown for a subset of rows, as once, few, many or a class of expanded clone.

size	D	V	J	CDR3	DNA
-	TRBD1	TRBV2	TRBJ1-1	CASSGTGPNTEAFF	TGTGCCAGCAGCGGGACAGGCCCGAACACTGAAGCTTTCTTT
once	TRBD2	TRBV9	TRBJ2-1	CASSPRYRGLADNEQFF	TGTGCCAGCAGCCCCCGATACCGGGGACTAGCGGACAATGAGCAGTTCTTC
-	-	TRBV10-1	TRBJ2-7	CASSQWPRSYEQYF	TGCGCCAGCAGTCAATGGCCGCGGTCCTACGAGCAGTACTTC
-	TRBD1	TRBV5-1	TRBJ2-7	CASSWTTGGEQYF	TGCGCCAGCAGCTGGACCACAGGGGGTGAGCAGTACTTC
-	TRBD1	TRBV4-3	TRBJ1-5	CASSLGQGNQPQHF	TGCGCCAGCAGCCTTGGACAGGGGAATCAGCCTCAGCATTTT
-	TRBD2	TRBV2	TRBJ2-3	CASRGGTVQQYTQYF	TGTGCCAGCAGGGGGGGGACTGTGCAACAATATACGCAGTATTTT
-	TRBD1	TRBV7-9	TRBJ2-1	CASSRLSGQGNEQFF	TGTGCCAGCAGCCGGCTCTCGGGACAGGGTAATGAGCAGTTCTTC
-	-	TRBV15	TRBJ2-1	CATSSRGSSFNEQFF	TGTGCCACCAGCTCGAGAGGATCCAGCTTTAATGAGCAGTTCTTC
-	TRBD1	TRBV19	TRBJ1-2	CASKAGQGAGGYTF	TGTGCCTCAAAAGCAGGACAGGGGGCGGGCGGCTACACCTTC
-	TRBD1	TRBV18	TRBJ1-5	CASSHDRDYQPQHF	TGTGCCAGCTCCCACGACAGGGACTATCAGCCCCAGCATTTT
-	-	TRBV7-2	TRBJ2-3	CASSSQGTDTQYF	TGTGCCAGCAGCTCTCAGGGCACAGATACGCAGTATTTT
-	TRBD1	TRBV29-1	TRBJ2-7	CSVVQGATNYEQYF	TGCAGCGTTGTACAGGGGGCTACTAACTACGAGCAGTACTTC
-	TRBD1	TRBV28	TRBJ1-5	CASSRQGSNSNQPQHF	TGTGCCAGCAGTAGACAGGGTTCCAATAGCAATCAGCCCCAGCATTTT
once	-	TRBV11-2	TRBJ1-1	CASSRQATGYGTEAFF	TGTGCCAGCAGCCGACAGGCAACAGGGTACGGTACTGAAGCTTTCTTT
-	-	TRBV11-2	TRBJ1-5	CASSFPGRDQPQHF	TGTGCCAGCAGCTTCCCCGGGAGGGATCAGCCCCAGCATTTT
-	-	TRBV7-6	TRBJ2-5	CASSLAQGQETQYF	TGTGCCAGCAGCTTAGCGCAGGGCCAAGAGACCCAGTACTTC
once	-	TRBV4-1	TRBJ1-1	CASSQEVTGNTEAFF	TGCGCCAGCAGCCAAGAGGTGACGGGTAACACTGAAGCTTTCTTT
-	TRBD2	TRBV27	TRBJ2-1	CASSSGLAGGLTRYNEQFF	TGTGCCAGCAGTTCGGGACTAGCGGGAGGTCTTACCAGATACAATGAGCAGTTCTTC
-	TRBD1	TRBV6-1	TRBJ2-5	CASSGTGIGETQYF	TGTGCCAGCAGCGGGACAGGGATAGGAGAGACCCAGTACTTC
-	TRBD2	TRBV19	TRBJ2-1	CASSSFAGEYNEQFF	TGTGCCAGTAGTAGCTTCGCGGGGGAATACAATGAGCAGTTCTTC
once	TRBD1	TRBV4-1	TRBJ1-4	CASSHATGGNEKLFF	TGCGCCAGCAGTCACGCTACAGGGGGAAATGAAAAACTGTTTTTT
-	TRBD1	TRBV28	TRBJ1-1	CASSFGGQGFTEAFF	TGTGCCAGCAGTTTTGGGGGACAGGGATTTACTGAAGCTTTCTTT
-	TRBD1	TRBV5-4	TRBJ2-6	CASSSTGSSSGANVLTF	TGTGCCAGCAGCTCGACAGGGAGCAGCTCTGGGGCCAACGTCCTGACTTTC
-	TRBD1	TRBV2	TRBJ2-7	CASRTTTGMRYEQYF	TGTGCCAGCAGAACGACGACAGGGATGCGATACGAGCAGTACTTC
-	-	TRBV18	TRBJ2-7	CASPASSPREQYF	TGTGCCAGCCCCGCATCATCCCCTCGGGAGCAGTACTTC
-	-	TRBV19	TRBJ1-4	CASRTSTGLSEKLFF	TGTGCCAGTAGGACCTCGACAGGTCTTTCAGAAAAACTGTTTTTT
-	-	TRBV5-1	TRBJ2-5	CASALRGSSETQYF	TGCGCCAGCGCGTTAAGGGGCTCCTCAGAGACCCAGTACTTC
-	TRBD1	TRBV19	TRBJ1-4	CASSINRGGEKLFF	TGTGCCAGTAGTATAAACAGGGGAGGTGAAAAACTGTTTTTT